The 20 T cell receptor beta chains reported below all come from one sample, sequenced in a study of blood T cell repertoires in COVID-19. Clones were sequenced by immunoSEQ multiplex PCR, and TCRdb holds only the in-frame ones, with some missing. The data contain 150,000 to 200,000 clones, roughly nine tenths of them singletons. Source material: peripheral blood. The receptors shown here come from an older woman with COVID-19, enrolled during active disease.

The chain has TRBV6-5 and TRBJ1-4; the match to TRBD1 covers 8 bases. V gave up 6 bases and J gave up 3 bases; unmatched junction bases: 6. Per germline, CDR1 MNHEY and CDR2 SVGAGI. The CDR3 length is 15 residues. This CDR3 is CASRPPTGANEKLFF. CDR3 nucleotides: TGTGCCAGCAGACCCCCGACAGGGGCTAATGAAAAACTGTTTTTT.

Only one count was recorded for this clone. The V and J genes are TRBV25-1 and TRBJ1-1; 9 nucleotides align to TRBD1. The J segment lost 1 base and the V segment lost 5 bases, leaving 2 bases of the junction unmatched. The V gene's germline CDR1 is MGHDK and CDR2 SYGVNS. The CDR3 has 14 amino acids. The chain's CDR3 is CASSPGQGNTEAFF. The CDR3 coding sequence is TGTGCCAGCAGTCCGGGACAGGGGAACACTGAAGCTTTCTTT.

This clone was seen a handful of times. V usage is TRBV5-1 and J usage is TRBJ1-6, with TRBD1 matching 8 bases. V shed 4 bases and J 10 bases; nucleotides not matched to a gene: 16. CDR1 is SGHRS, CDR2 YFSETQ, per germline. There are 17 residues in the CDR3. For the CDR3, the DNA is TGCGCCAGCAGCCTAGGACAGGGTGGCAGCGCGTGGTCACCCCTCCACTTT. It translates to CASSLGQGGSAWSPLHF.

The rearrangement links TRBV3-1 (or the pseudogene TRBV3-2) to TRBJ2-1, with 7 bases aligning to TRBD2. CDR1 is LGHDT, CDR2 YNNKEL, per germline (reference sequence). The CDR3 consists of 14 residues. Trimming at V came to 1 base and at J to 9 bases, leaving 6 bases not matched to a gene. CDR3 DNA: TGTGCCAGCAGCCAAGCGCGGGAGATTGGTGAGCAGTTCTTC. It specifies CASSQAREIGEQFF.

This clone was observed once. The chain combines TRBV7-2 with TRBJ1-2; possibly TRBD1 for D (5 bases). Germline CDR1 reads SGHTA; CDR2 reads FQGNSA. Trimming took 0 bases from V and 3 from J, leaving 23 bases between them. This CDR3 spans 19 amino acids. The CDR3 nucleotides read TGTGCCAGCAGCTTAGCTCTGGGGCGAAGGACCCAAAGGGACTATGGCTACACCTTC. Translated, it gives CASSLALGRRTQRDYGYTF.

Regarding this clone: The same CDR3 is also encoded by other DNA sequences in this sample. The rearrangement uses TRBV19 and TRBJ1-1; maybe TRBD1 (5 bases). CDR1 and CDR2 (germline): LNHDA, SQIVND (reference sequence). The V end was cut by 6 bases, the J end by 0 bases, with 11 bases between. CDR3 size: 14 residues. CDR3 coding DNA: TGTGCCAGTAGCCGGGGGGGGATGAACACTGAAGCTTTCTTT. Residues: CASSRGGMNTEAFF.

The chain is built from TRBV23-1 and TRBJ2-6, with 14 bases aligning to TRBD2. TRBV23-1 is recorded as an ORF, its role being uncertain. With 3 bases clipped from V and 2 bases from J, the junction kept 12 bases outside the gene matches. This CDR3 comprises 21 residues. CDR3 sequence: CASSQSTSGRERLAGANVLTF. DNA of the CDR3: TGCGCCAGCAGTCAGTCGACTAGCGGGAGGGAGAGGTTGGCTGGGGCCAACGTCCTGACTTTC.

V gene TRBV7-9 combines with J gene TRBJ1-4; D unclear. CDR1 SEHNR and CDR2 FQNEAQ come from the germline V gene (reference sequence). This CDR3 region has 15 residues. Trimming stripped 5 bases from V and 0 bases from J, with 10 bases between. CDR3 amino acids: CASSPAVTTNEKLFF. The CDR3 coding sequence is TGTGCCAGCAGCCCTGCAGTAACAACTAATGAAAAACTGTTTTTT.

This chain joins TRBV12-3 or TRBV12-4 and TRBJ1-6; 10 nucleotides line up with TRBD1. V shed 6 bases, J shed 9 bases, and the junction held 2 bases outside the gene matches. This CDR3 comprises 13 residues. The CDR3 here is CASRTGGGSPLHF. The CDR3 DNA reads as TGTGCCAGCAGGACAGGGGGCGGTTCACCCCTCCACTTT.

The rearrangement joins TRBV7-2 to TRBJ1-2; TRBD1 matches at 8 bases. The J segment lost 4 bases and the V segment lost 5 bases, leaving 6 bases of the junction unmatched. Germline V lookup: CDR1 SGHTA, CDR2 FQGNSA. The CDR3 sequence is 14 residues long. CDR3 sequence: CASSPPGQGYGYTF. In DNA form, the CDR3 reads TGTGCCAGCAGCCCTCCTGGACAGGGCTATGGCTACACCTTC.

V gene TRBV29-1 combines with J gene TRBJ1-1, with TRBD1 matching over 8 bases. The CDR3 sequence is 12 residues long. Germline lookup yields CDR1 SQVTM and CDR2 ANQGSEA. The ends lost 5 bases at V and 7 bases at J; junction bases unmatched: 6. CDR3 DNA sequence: TGCAGCGTTTGGACAGGGATCGTTGAAGCTTTCTTT. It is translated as CSVWTGIVEAFF.

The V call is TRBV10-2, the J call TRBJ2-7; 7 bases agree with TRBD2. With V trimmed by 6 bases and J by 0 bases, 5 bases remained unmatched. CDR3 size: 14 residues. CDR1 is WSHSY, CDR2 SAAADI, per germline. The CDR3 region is CASRPGGGSYEQYF. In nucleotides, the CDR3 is TGCGCCAGCAGACCGGGAGGAGGCTCCTACGAGCAGTACTTC.

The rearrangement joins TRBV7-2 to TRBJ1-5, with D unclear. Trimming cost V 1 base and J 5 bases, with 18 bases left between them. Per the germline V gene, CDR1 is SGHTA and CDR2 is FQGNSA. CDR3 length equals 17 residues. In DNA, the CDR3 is TGTGCCAGCAGCTTAGTGGGAGACCCCTCAACCCATCAGCCCCAGCATTTT. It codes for CASSLVGDPSTHQPQHF.

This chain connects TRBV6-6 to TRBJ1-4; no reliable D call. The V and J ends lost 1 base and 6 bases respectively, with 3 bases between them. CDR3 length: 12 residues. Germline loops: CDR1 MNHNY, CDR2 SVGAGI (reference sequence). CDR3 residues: CASSYYYEKLFF. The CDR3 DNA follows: TGTGCCAGCAGTTACTACTATGAAAAACTGTTTTTT.

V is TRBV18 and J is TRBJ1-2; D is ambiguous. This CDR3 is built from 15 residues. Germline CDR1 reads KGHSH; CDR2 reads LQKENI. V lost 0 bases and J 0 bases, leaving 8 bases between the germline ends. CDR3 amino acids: CASSPPARPNYGYTF. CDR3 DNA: TGTGCCAGCTCACCACCTGCCAGGCCTAACTATGGCTACACCTTC.

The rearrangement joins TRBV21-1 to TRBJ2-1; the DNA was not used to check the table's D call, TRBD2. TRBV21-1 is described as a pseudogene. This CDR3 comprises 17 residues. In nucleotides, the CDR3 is TGTGCCACCATAACTAAAGAGGGTCCGCAGACTAACAATGAGCAGTTCTTC. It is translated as CATITKEGPQTNNEQFF.

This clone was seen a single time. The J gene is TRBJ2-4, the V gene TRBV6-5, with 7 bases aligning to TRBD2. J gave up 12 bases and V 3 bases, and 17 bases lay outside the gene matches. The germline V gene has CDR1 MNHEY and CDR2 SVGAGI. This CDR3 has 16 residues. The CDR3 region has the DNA TGTGCCAGCAGTTATGCGTCGGGGGGAGGGGCGGCAACTCAGTACTTC. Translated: CASSYASGGGAATQYF.

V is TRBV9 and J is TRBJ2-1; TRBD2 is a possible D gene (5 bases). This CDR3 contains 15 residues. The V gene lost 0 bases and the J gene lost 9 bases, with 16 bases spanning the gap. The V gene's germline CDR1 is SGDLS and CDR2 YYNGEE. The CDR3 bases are TGTGCCAGCAGCGTAGGGGCCGGGATTGAGGGTGAGCAGTTCTTC. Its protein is CASSVGAGIEGEQFF. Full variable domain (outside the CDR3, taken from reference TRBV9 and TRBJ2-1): DSGVTQTPKHLITATGQRVTLRCSPRSGDLSVYWYQQSLDQGLQFLIQYYNGEERAKGNILERFSAQQFPDLHSELNLSSLELGDSALYFCASSVGAGIEGEQFFGPGTRLTVL.

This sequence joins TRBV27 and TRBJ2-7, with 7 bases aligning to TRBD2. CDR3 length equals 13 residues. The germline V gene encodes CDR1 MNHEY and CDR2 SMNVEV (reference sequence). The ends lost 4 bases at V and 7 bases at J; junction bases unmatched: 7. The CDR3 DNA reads TGTGCCAGCAGTTGGGATGGGGAGGGTGAGCAGTACTTC. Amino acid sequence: CASSWDGEGEQYF.

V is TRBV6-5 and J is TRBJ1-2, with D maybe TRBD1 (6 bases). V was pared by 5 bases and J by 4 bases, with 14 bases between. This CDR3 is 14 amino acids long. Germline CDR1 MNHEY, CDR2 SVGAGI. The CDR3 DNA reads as TGTGCCAGCAGTCAATACAGGGTCAGCTATGGCTACACCTTC. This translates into CASSQYRVSYGYTF.